Listed here are 26 T cell receptor beta chains from one sample, sequenced in a study of blood T cell repertoires in COVID-19. Profiled with immunoSEQ multiplex PCR; TCRdb holds only in-frame clones, not every one. The data contain around 130,000 clones, 80% to 90% of them seen just once; the ten biggest clones take up about 27%. The sample was peripheral blood. These receptors originate from a man aged 65-85 years with active or convalescent COVID-19.

This chain uses TRBV5-8 with TRBJ2-1, with 7 bases fitting TRBD2. Trimming cost V 5 bases and J 12 bases; bases outside gene matches: 11. CDR3 size: 13 residues. The V gene's germline CDR1 is SGHTS and CDR2 YDEGEE. The CDR3 DNA is TGTGCCAGCAGTCCAAGCGGGAATGGTAGGCAGTTCTTC. Its protein product is CASSPSGNGRQFF.

The chain links TRBV13 to TRBJ1-1, with D hard to call. Germline-derived CDR1 and CDR2 are PRHDT and FYEKMQ (reference sequence). The V end lost 2 bases, the J end lost 6 bases, and 10 bases lay between the germline ends. The CDR3 contains 13 residues. CDR3 sequence (DNA): TGTGCCAGCAGCTTAAGATGGCGGGCTGAAGCTTTCTTT. Its protein product is CASSLRWRAEAFF.

The chain joins TRBV7-9 to TRBJ2-1; 8 nucleotides align to TRBD2. This CDR3 spans 14 amino acids. V was clipped by 2 bases and J by 8 bases; unmatched bases: 5. The germline CDR1 and CDR2 sequences are SEHNR and FQNEAQ (reference sequence). The CDR3 DNA reads as TGTGCCAGCAGCTTATCGCGGGAGGAAGATGAGCAGTTCTTC. Encoded protein: CASSLSREEDEQFF.

With respect to this clone: This sample also contains other DNA sequences that code for the same CDR3. The chain joins TRBV28 to TRBJ1-1; D might be TRBD1 (5 bases). This CDR3 region has 13 residues. CDR1 MDHEN and CDR2 SYDVKM come from the germline V gene. With 7 bases removed from V and 14 bases from J, the gap between germline ends came to 23 bases. The CDR3 reads CASTMGGSNGAFF. CDR3 sequence (DNA): TGTGCCAGCACCATGGGGGGAAGTAATGGTGCCTTCTTT.

The chain carries TRBV21-1 and TRBJ2-2; the table gives TRBD2 as D, unverified against the DNA. TRBV21-1 is designated a pseudogene. The CDR3 is 15 residues long. The DNA for the CDR3 is TGTGCCAGCAGCAAAGATCCGGCGAACACCGGGGAGCTGTTTTTT. This codes for CASSKDPANTGELFF.

This clone has a single count. The genes are TRBV27 and TRBJ2-3, with a weak D call TRBD2 (6 bases). The V end was cut by 6 bases, the J end by 2 bases, with 9 bases between. Germline V lookup: CDR1 MNHEY, CDR2 SMNVEV (reference sequence). The CDR3 loop spans 13 amino acids. In DNA, the CDR3 is TGTGCCAGCAGGGGACTGGACACAGATACGCAGTATTTT. As protein: CASRGLDTDTQYF.

V gene TRBV7-9 combines with J gene TRBJ2-1, with D perhaps TRBD2 (6 bases). Germline assignment: CDR1 SEHNR and CDR2 FQNEAQ (reference sequence). Trimming stripped 1 base from V and 4 bases from J, with 17 bases between. CDR3 length equals 17 residues. This chain's CDR3 is CASSLVGTGRYYNEQFF. DNA of the CDR3: TGTGCCAGCAGCTTAGTCGGGACTGGCCGGTATTACAATGAGCAGTTCTTC.

V usage is TRBV6-5 and J usage is TRBJ2-7; possibly TRBD2 for D (5 bases). Trimming shortened V by 6 bases and J by 3 bases, and 18 bases separated the two germline ends. CDR3 length: 15 amino acids. In germline, CDR1 is MNHEY, CDR2 SVGAGI. CDR3 residues: CASRDTEGSVYEQYF. The CDR3 DNA follows: TGTGCCAGCAGGGATACAGAGGGTTCAGTCTACGAGCAGTACTTC.

The V call is TRBV7-9, the J call TRBJ2-5, with 9 nucleotides matching TRBD1. Germline V gene data show CDR1 as SEHNR and CDR2 as FQNEAQ (reference sequence). V was pared by 4 bases and J by 5 bases, with 8 bases of the junction left unmatched. The CDR3 is 15 residues long. The CDR3 DNA is TGTGCCAGCAGCTCTCCCGGGACAGGGTGGGAGACCCAGTACTTC. Protein product: CASSSPGTGWETQYF. Full variable domain (rest looked up from reference TRBV7-9 and TRBJ2-5): DTGVSQNPRHKITKRGQNVTFRCDPISEHNRLYWYRQTLGQGPEFLTYFQNEAQLEKSRLLSDRFSAERPKGSFSTLEIQRTEQGDSAMYLCASSSPGTGWETQYFGPGTRLLVL.

V usage is TRBV28 and J usage is TRBJ1-1; 7 bases line up with TRBD1. This CDR3 is built from 15 residues. The germline V gene has CDR1 MDHEN and CDR2 SYDVKM. V lost 5 bases, J lost 2 bases, and 8 bases stayed unmatched. The CDR3: CASSNQGEGNTEAFF. In nucleotides, the CDR3 is TGTGCCAGCAGTAACCAGGGGGAAGGAAACACTGAAGCTTTCTTT.

V usage is TRBV10-3 and J usage is TRBJ2-7, with D possibly being TRBD1 (5 bases). Germline V gene lookup returns CDR1 ENHRY and CDR2 SYGVKD. The CDR3 has 15 amino acids. Between the trimmed V and J ends, which lost 1 base and 2 bases, there was a span of 12 bases. CDR3 in amino acids: CAISEWTPGTYEQYF. CDR3 nucleotide sequence: TGTGCCATCAGTGAGTGGACCCCAGGGACCTACGAGCAGTACTTC.

The chain carries TRBV18 and TRBJ1-2, with 9 bases lining up with TRBD1. The CDR3 runs to 14 residues. Germline assignment: CDR1 KGHSH and CDR2 LQKENI. The trim removed 5 bases at V and 3 bases at J, leaving 4 bases unmatched. CDR3 sequence (DNA): TGTGCCAGCTCAGACAGACAGGGGGACTATGGCTACACCTTC. As protein: CASSDRQGDYGYTF.

CDR3 region: CASSQQSLVAGELFF. The CDR3 coding sequence is TGTGCCAGCAGCCAGCAGTCACTAGTAGCCGGGGAGCTGTTTTTT. The V and J genes are TRBV7-2 and TRBJ2-2, with a tentative D call TRBD2 (5 bases). Germline assignment: CDR1 SGHTA and CDR2 FQGNSA. V lost 5 bases and J lost 6, with 16 bases in between. The length of the CDR3 is 15 residues.

This clone was seen a single time. This chain joins TRBV28 and TRBJ2-3; TRBD1 matches at 8 bases. The V gene's germline CDR1 is MDHEN and CDR2 SYDVKM. V trimming: 11 bases; J trimming: 5 bases; junction bases outside the gene matches: 18. The CDR3 is 16 amino acids. CDR3 nucleotide sequence: TGTGCCCTTGGAAGGGCAGGGGGCCTGGGGGTAGATACGCAGTATTTT. Amino acid sequence: CALGRAGGLGVDTQYF.

This rearrangement joins TRBV18 to TRBJ1-2; weak D call: TRBD1 (5 bases). The CDR3 sequence is 15 residues long. The V gene lost 6 bases and the J gene lost 8 bases, with 22 bases spanning the gap. Germline V gene data show CDR1 as KGHSH and CDR2 as LQKENI. The CDR3 loop is CASSAPGQGRGGYTF. CDR3 nucleotide sequence: TGTGCCAGCTCGGCACCAGGGCAGGGTCGAGGCGGCTACACCTTC.

This clone showed up just once. The CDR3 bases are TGCGCCAGCAGCCAAGGGTCGGGCAGGGGTAACTATGGCTACACCTTC. This codes for CASSQGSGRGNYGYTF. V and J are TRBV4-1 and TRBJ1-2; TRBD1 might be the D (6 bases). This CDR3 has 16 amino acids. Germline V lookup: CDR1 MGHRA, CDR2 YSYEKL. V was cut by 1 base and J by 1 base, with 13 bases left in between.

The rearrangement links TRBV2 to TRBJ2-2, with 9 bases lining up with TRBD1. With 6 bases clipped from V and 1 base from J, the junction kept 6 bases outside the gene matches. Germline V gene data show CDR1 as SNHLY and CDR2 as FYNNEI. The CDR3 totals 16 residues. CDR3 DNA sequence: TGTGCCAGCAGAGCTCCGGGACAGGGGAACACCGGGGAGCTGTTTTTT. This codes for CASRAPGQGNTGELFF.

The chain employs TRBV6-5 and TRBJ1-2, with TRBD1 matching 8 bases. Germline V gives CDR1 MNHEY, CDR2 SVGAGI. This CDR3 has 15 amino acids. Trimming cost V 6 bases and J 3 bases; bases outside gene matches: 9. DNA of the CDR3: TGTGCCAGCAGCCGGAAAGGACAGGGCGACTATGGCTACACCTTC. It yields the protein CASSRKGQGDYGYTF.

This clone was observed a single time. The rearrangement joins TRBV18 to TRBJ1-4, with a weak D call TRBD1 (5 bases). The CDR3 contains 14 residues. Germline V gene lookup returns CDR1 KGHSH and CDR2 LQKENI. V was shortened by 2 bases and J by 8 bases, with 12 bases between the two germline ends. The CDR3 DNA sequence: TGTGCCAGCTCACCAGCGGGGCGTCGAGAAAAACTGTTTTTT. The encoded protein is CASSPAGRREKLFF.

This chain connects TRBV19 to TRBJ2-3; 9 bases align to TRBD1. From germline, CDR1 is LNHDA and CDR2 SQIVND (reference sequence). J lost 3 bases, V lost 7 bases, and 2 bases had no gene match. The CDR3 is 13 amino acids. CDR3: CASNRGPTDTQYF. The CDR3 region has the DNA TGTGCCAGTAACAGGGGGCCAACAGATACGCAGTATTTT.

This chain joins TRBV29-1 and TRBJ1-2; TRBD1 matches 8 bases. CDR1 and CDR2 from the germline V gene are SQVTM and ANQGSEA. J was trimmed by 7 bases and V by 8 bases; bases with no gene match: 12. This CDR3 spans 13 amino acids. This CDR3 reads CSSDTTGEVGYTF. The DNA of the CDR3 is TGCAGCTCAGACACGACAGGGGAGGTTGGCTACACCTTC. Looking up the rest from reference TRBV29-1 and TRBJ1-2 gives the full variable domain: SAVISQKPSRDICQRGTSLTIQCQVDSQVTMMFWYRQQPGQSLTLIATANQGSEATYESGFVIDKFPISRPNLTFSTLTVSNMSPEDSSIYLCSSDTTGEVGYTFGSGTRLTVV.

Note on this clone: Other nucleotide sequences from this sample produce the same CDR3. The rearrangement joins TRBV7-9 to TRBJ2-2; D gene ambiguous. V lost 3 bases and J 0 bases, leaving 5 bases between the germline ends. CDR3 length equals 14 residues. Germline V gene data show CDR1 as SEHNR and CDR2 as FQNEAQ (reference sequence). CDR3 coding DNA: TGTGCCAGCAGCTTTCGTGCGAACACCGGGGAGCTGTTTTTT. Translation: CASSFRANTGELFF.

The table lists this clone with a count of one. The gene calls are TRBV28 and TRBJ2-2, with 7 bases identical to TRBD1. This CDR3 region has 16 residues. Germline trimming cut 5 bases from V and 6 bases from J; bases unmatched to any gene: 12. Germline CDR1 reads MDHEN; CDR2 reads SYDVKM. For the CDR3, the DNA is TGTGCCAGCAGTCGGACAGGCCGAGGGGGTTCCGGGGAGCTGTTTTTT. It translates to CASSRTGRGGSGELFF.

V usage is TRBV5-4 and J usage is TRBJ2-3, with a tentative D call TRBD2 (6 bases). V lost 4 bases and J lost 4, with 16 bases in between. Germline assignment: CDR1 SGHNT and CDR2 YYREEE (reference sequence). CDR3 size: 15 residues. CDR3 sequence (DNA): TGTGCCAGCAGCGCCGGGAGCGGCGCCTCAGATACGCAGTATTTT. It is translated as CASSAGSGASDTQYF.

V gene TRBV28 combines with J gene TRBJ2-2, with D possibly being TRBD2 (6 bases). Germline V gene lookup returns CDR1 MDHEN and CDR2 SYDVKM. This CDR3 comprises 16 residues. V lost 5 bases to trimming and J lost 7 bases, with 20 bases between them. CDR3 protein: CASSPLGGNRGGELFF. For the CDR3, the DNA is TGTGCCAGCAGTCCCCTCGGGGGAAATCGGGGCGGGGAGCTGTTTTTT. Complete variable domain (other parts from reference TRBV28 and TRBJ2-2): DVKVTQSSRYLVKRTGEKVFLECVQDMDHENMFWYRQDPGLGLRLIYFSYDVKMKEKGDIPEGYSVSREKKERFSLILESASTNQTSMYLCASSPLGGNRGGELFFGEGSRLTVL.

This sequence joins TRBV30 and TRBJ1-5, with 8 bases fitting TRBD1. The germline V gene encodes CDR1 GTSNPN and CDR2 SVGIG (reference sequence). V lost 3 bases, J lost 5 bases, and 9 bases stayed unmatched. The CDR3 loop spans 15 amino acids. CDR3 bases: TGTGCCTGGAGCCTGGACAGGGTGAGGGATCAGCCCCAGCATTTT. Its protein product is CAWSLDRVRDQPQHF.